Below, 10 T cell receptor beta chains from the same sample are listed, as sequenced in a study of CD8 T cells in Susac syndrome. The RNA input was roughly 0.5 to 1 ug, and it was reverse transcribed with random hexamers. TCRdb recomputed calls from the immunoSEQ multiplex PCR reads with MiXCR, one row per CDR3 protein. The sample yields hundreds of thousands of distinct CDR3 sequences, around 85% seen once. Sequencing used CD8+ T cells from PBMCs. All receptors derive from a human donor with multiple sclerosis.

V is TRBV30 and J is TRBJ2-1, with D perhaps TRBD2 (6 bases). Germline V gives CDR1 GTSNPN, CDR2 SVGIG (reference sequence). The CDR3 runs to 14 residues. The V and J ends lost 2 bases and 8 bases respectively, with 16 bases between them. This CDR3 reads CAWSKAGTVYEQFF. CDR3 sequence (DNA): TGTGCCTGGAGTAAGGCGGGGACCGTCTATGAGCAGTTCTTC.

The V gene is TRBV12-5, the J gene TRBJ2-1; possibly TRBD2 for D (5 bases). Looked up from germline, CDR1 is LGHNT and CDR2 is FRNRAP. The V and J ends lost 5 bases and 3 bases respectively, with 20 bases between them. The CDR3 has 17 residues. CDR3 loop: CASGPPGTSNLYNEQFF. In DNA, the CDR3 is TGTGCTAGTGGTCCCCCGGGAACGTCCAATCTCTACAATGAGCAGTTCTTC.

The J gene is TRBJ2-3, the V gene TRBV4-3, with TRBD2 matching over 7 bases. V lost 5 bases, J lost 5 bases, and 7 bases stayed unmatched. In germline, CDR1 is LGHNA, CDR2 YSLEER. CDR3 size: 14 residues. The CDR3 sequence: CASSGAGAVDTQYF. The CDR3 DNA follows: TGCGCCAGCAGCGGGGCGGGAGCGGTAGATACGCAGTATTTT.

This clonotype has a handful of counts. J is TRBJ2-5 and V is TRBV5-8; D may be TRBD1 (6 bases). This CDR3 comprises 16 residues. Germline V gives CDR1 SGHTS, CDR2 YDEGEE. V was trimmed by 0 bases and J by 2 bases, leaving 14 bases between them. The CDR3 sequence is CASSLGSQGRQETQYF. CDR3 nucleotides: TGTGCCAGCAGCTTGGGATCTCAGGGGAGACAAGAGACCCAGTACTTC.

This chain connects TRBV5-8 to TRBJ2-2; the D gene is possibly TRBD2 (6 bases). The CDR3 totals 16 residues. Germline-derived CDR1 and CDR2 are SGHTS and YDEGEE. V lost 4 bases and J lost 0, with 13 bases in between. CDR3 coding DNA: TGTGCCAGCAGCGTGGACTATATCGCGAACACCGGGGAGCTGTTTTTT. Encoded protein: CASSVDYIANTGELFF.

V is TRBV15 and J is TRBJ1-5; D is ambiguous. Germline CDR1 reads LNHNV; CDR2 reads YYDKDF (reference sequence). The CDR3 sequence is 12 residues long. V was clipped by 0 bases and J by 7 bases, with 4 bases between them. The CDR3 here is CATSREKQPQHF. DNA for the CDR3: TGTGCCACCAGCAGAGAAAAACAGCCCCAGCATTTT.

The chain couples TRBV20-1 to TRBJ2-3; D perhaps matches TRBD2 (6 bases). V lost 8 bases, J lost 4 bases, and 19 bases lay in between. Germline V gene lookup returns CDR1 DFQATT and CDR2 SNEGSKA (reference sequence). There are 14 residues in the CDR3. CDR3 nucleotides: TGCAGTTCTATTCTGGAGGGCCTTCCAGATACGCAGTATTTT. Translation: CSSILEGLPDTQYF.

This clonotype was recorded once. The chain carries TRBV7-9 and TRBJ2-5; D may be TRBD2 (5 bases). The germline gives CDR1 SEHNR, CDR2 FQNEAQ (reference sequence). V was trimmed by 3 bases and J by 4 bases, leaving 15 bases between them. The CDR3 is 15 amino acids. The CDR3 loop reads CASSFAGSVRETQYF. CDR3 coding DNA: TGTGCCAGCAGCTTTGCGGGTTCTGTACGAGAGACCCAGTACTTC.

The genes are TRBV9 and TRBJ1-2; D is unresolved. V gave up 3 bases and J gave up 7 bases, with 10 bases separating them. CDR1 is SGDLS, CDR2 YYNGEE, per germline. The CDR3 is 12 residues long. CDR3 in amino acids: CASSAPLSGYTF. CDR3 in DNA: TGTGCCAGCAGCGCCCCGCTCAGTGGCTACACCTTC.

The rearrangement links TRBV10-3 to TRBJ2-5; D unresolved. Germline CDR1 ENHRY, CDR2 SYGVKD. This CDR3 contains 13 residues. The V gene lost 2 bases and the J gene lost 1 base, with 5 bases spanning the gap. The CDR3, as DNA: TGTGCCATCAGTGAGAACACCCAAGAGACCCAGTACTTC. This translates into CAISENTQETQYF.